This T cell receptor (beta chain) was retrieved from a study of T cell responses to AZD1222 COVID-19 vaccine. The CDR3 consists of 15 residues. Germline loops: CDR1 SEHNR, CDR2 FQNEAQ (reference sequence). Trimming shortened V by 0 bases and J by 5 bases, and 14 bases separated the two germline ends. In its sample, this clone was seen a few times. What it binds is not known. This table comes from immunoSEQ multiplex PCR, and its TCRdb copy is limited to in-frame clones, with some not included. The sample includes 240,000 or so clones, over 90% of them seen just once. Overall study results and limits: Epitopes outside B.1.351 and B.1.1.7 mutated regions reportedly drew nearly half of spike TCRs. Repertoires in all cases were sampled only once the peak T cell response had passed. Spike-specific TCR repertoires showed rising breadth and depth after two AZD1222 doses. Only a handful of AZD1222 recipients, more than five in all, had baseline seropositivity.

The input for sequencing was peripheral blood, taken on day 0 of AZD1222 vaccination. V and J are TRBV7-9 and TRBJ2-7; the D gene is possibly TRBD1 (6 bases). This receptor was taken from an adult in good health. The CDR3 protein is CASSLAAGETHEQYF. CDR3 nucleotide sequence: TGTGCCAGCAGCTTAGCAGCAGGGGAAACCCACGAGCAGTACTTC. The variable domain in full, with the rest retrieved from reference TRBV7-9 and TRBJ2-7, is DTGVSQNPRHKITKRGQNVTFRCDPISEHNRLYWYRQTLGQGPEFLTYFQNEAQLEKSRLLSDRFSAERPKGSFSTLEIQRTEQGDSAMYLCASSLAAGETHEQYFGPGTRLTVT.